This passage covers 15 T cell receptor beta chains from one sample sequenced in a study of blood T cell repertoires in COVID-19. Libraries were prepared by immunoSEQ multiplex PCR; TCRdb keeps only in-frame clonotypes and omits some of them. Counted here are over 200,000 clones, 85% to 90% occurring once; the ten biggest clones make up more than 1.4%. The material sequenced was peripheral blood. The source of these receptors is a man aged 18 to 35 with active or convalescent COVID-19.

The rearrangement links TRBV29-1 to TRBJ2-5, with 11 bases identical to TRBD1. The CDR3 has 15 amino acids. J lost 2 bases, V lost 3 bases, and 5 bases had no gene match. Germline CDR1 is SQVTM and CDR2 is ANQGSEA. CDR3 DNA: TGCAGCGTTGAGGGGGACAGGGGGTCTCAAGAGACCCAGTACTTC. This encodes CSVEGDRGSQETQYF.

This sequence joins TRBV28 and TRBJ1-2; possibly TRBD1 for D (5 bases). CDR1 and CDR2 (germline): MDHEN, SYDVKM. This CDR3 has 14 residues. V lost 3 bases, J lost 5 bases, and 13 bases lay in between. CDR3 in amino acids: CASSFLGAFYGYTF. CDR3 in DNA: TGTGCCAGCAGTTTTTTAGGGGCCTTTTATGGCTACACCTTC.

This clone was counted a single time. The CDR3 DNA sequence: TGTGCCAGCACTCAGCGAAATGAGCAGTTCTTC. It specifies CASTQRNEQFF. This sequence joins TRBV12-3 or TRBV12-4 and TRBJ2-1; no firm D call. V gave up 7 bases and J gave up 7 bases, with 8 bases separating them. The CDR3 is 11 amino acids.

The chain recombines TRBV12-2 with TRBJ2-7; the table's D call, TRBD2, was not checked against the DNA. TRBV12-2 is a listed pseudogene. There are 15 residues in the CDR3. The CDR3 spells CASRLVRTSFYEQYF. In DNA, the CDR3 is TGTGCAAGTCGCTTAGTCCGGACTAGCTTCTACGAGCAGTACTTC.

The genes are TRBV3-1 (or the pseudogene TRBV3-2) and TRBJ1-1, with D maybe TRBD1 (5 bases). V was pared by 0 bases and J by 0 bases, with 11 bases between. Germline V gives CDR1 LGHDT, CDR2 YNNKEL (reference sequence). The CDR3 has 16 residues. This CDR3 is CASSQDWGKMNTEAFF. The CDR3 DNA reads as TGTGCCAGCAGCCAAGATTGGGGCAAAATGAACACTGAAGCTTTCTTT.

The chain uses TRBV6-2 or TRBV6-3 and TRBJ1-1; 12 positions match TRBD1. V shed 5 bases, J shed 10 bases, and the junction held 11 bases outside the gene matches. This CDR3 has 15 residues. Germline CDR1 and CDR2: MNHEY and SVGEGT. CDR3 residues: CASSNAPGQGARAFF. CDR3 nucleotide sequence: TGTGCCAGCAGTAACGCTCCGGGACAGGGGGCGAGAGCTTTCTTT.

This clone was seen more than once but under ten times. CDR3 nucleotide sequence: TGTGCCAGCAGCTTAGTGCCTTCTCGGGCTTTCTTT. Its translation: CASSLVPSRAFF. This chain connects TRBV7-9 to TRBJ1-1; the D is unclear. This CDR3 comprises 12 residues. Germline V gene sequence: CDR1 SEHNR, CDR2 FQNEAQ (reference sequence). V lost 1 base and J 11 bases, leaving 11 bases between the germline ends. The variable domain in full, completed from reference TRBV7-9 and TRBJ1-1, reads DTGVSQNPRHKITKRGQNVTFRCDPISEHNRLYWYRQTLGQGPEFLTYFQNEAQLEKSRLLSDRFSAERPKGSFSTLEIQRTEQGDSAMYLCASSLVPSRAFFGQGTRLTVV.

This clone was seen just once. The V call is TRBV4-3, the J call TRBJ2-3; possibly TRBD1 for D (5 bases). The CDR3 runs to 16 residues. The ends were cut back, 0 bases at V and 6 bases at J, with 16 bases in the middle. CDR1 is LGHNA and CDR2 is YSLEER in the germline V gene. CDR3 coding DNA: TGCGCCAGCAGCCAAGACGAGAGGAGCAGGGCGGATACGCAGTATTTT. Protein product: CASSQDERSRADTQYF.

V usage is TRBV15 and J usage is TRBJ1-2, with 8 nucleotides matching TRBD1. CDR3 size: 13 residues. The junction had 4 bases not matched to a gene; V was cut back by 3 bases and J by 7 bases. Germline values: CDR1 LNHNV, CDR2 YYDKDF (reference sequence). The CDR3 here is CATSRDREVGYTF. DNA of the CDR3: TGTGCCACCAGCAGGGACAGGGAGGTTGGCTACACCTTC. Combining the CDR3 with reference TRBV15 and TRBJ1-2 gives the whole variable domain DAMVIQNPRYQVTQFGKPVTLSCSQTLNHNVMYWYQQKSSQAPKLLFHYYDKDFNNEADTPDNFQSRRPNTSFCFLDIRSPGLGDTAMYLCATSRDREVGYTFGSGTRLTVV.

This rearrangement joins TRBV6-5 to TRBJ2-7; 10 bases agree with TRBD1. The V gene end was trimmed by 6 bases and the J gene end by 6 bases; junction bases not matched to a gene: 8. The CDR3 has 14 amino acids. In germline, CDR1 is MNHEY, CDR2 SVGAGI. CDR3 DNA sequence: TGTGCCAGCAGCGAGACAGGGGGCGTCTTCGAGCAGTACTTC. As protein: CASSETGGVFEQYF.

The chain joins TRBV9 to TRBJ2-1; unclear D gene. Germline lookup yields CDR1 SGDLS and CDR2 YYNGEE. CDR3 length: 13 residues. V dropped 3 bases and J dropped 8 bases, with 12 bases sitting between them. CDR3 DNA: TGTGCCAGCAGCGATTCAGTGGTCGATGAGCAGTTCTTC. The encoded protein is CASSDSVVDEQFF.

The V and J genes are TRBV7-3 and TRBJ2-2; D perhaps matches TRBD1 (6 bases). The germline gives CDR1 SGHTA, CDR2 FQGTGA. The CDR3 sequence is 13 residues long. The V gene lost 5 bases and the J gene lost 4 bases, with 8 bases spanning the gap. Here the CDR3 DNA reads TGTGCCAGCAGCACACAGGGCACCGGGGAGCTGTTTTTT. It encodes CASSTQGTGELFF. The full variable domain, rest sourced from reference TRBV7-3 and TRBJ2-2, is GAGVSQTPSNKVTEKGKYVELRCDPISGHTALYWYRQSLGQGPEFLIYFQGTGAADDSGLPNDRFFAVRPEGSVSTLKIQRTERGDSAVYLCASSTQGTGELFFGEGSRLTVL.

A few counts support this clone. This sequence joins TRBV19 and TRBJ1-3, with unresolved D. The CDR3 runs to 14 residues. Germline V CDR1 and CDR2: LNHDA, SQIVND (reference sequence). V dropped 3 bases and J dropped 0 bases, with 6 bases sitting between them. The CDR3 DNA follows: TGTGCCAGTAGTATCGAGGTCTCTGGAAACACCATATATTTT. The encoded protein is CASSIEVSGNTIYF.

The rearrangement links TRBV12-3 or TRBV12-4 to TRBJ1-3; the match to TRBD1 covers 10 bases. The CDR3 length is 13 residues. Losses at the gene ends were 7 bases for V and 7 bases for J; bases not matched to a gene: 4. The CDR3, as DNA: TGTGCCAGCATCCGACAGGGGGCTAACACCATATATTTT. This codes for CASIRQGANTIYF.

This chain joins TRBV19 and TRBJ2-7, with TRBD2 matching 7 bases. The CDR3 runs 14 residues. J lost 3 bases, V lost 6 bases, and 8 bases had no gene match. CDR1 is LNHDA and CDR2 is SQIVND in the germline V gene (reference sequence). This CDR3 reads CASRPGGIYYEQYF. The DNA for the CDR3 is TGTGCCAGTAGGCCCGGGGGGATCTACTACGAGCAGTACTTC.